This T cell receptor beta chain emerged from a study of shared clonotypes between healthy human individuals. The CDR3 runs to 14 residues. The ends lost 5 bases at V and 2 bases at J; junction bases unmatched: 5. Germline values: CDR1 SSHAT, CDR2 FNYEAQ (reference sequence). Deep level was the assay's run setting. Libraries were prepared by immunoSEQ multiplex PCR; TCRdb keeps only in-frame clonotypes and omits some of them. The table shows approximately 1.4 million clones, with 95% to 99% occurring only once. Sequenced sample: naive CD4+ T cells sorted from blood. The subset is: CD45RA+ positively selected. The J gene is TRBJ2-5, the V gene TRBV7-7; 7 bases are a match to TRBD2. The clonotype was recovered from a man between 25 and 39 years old in good health. The CDR3 DNA reads TGTGCCAGCAGCCTCGGGACTAAACAAGAGACCCAGTACTTC. It specifies CASSLGTKQETQYF.